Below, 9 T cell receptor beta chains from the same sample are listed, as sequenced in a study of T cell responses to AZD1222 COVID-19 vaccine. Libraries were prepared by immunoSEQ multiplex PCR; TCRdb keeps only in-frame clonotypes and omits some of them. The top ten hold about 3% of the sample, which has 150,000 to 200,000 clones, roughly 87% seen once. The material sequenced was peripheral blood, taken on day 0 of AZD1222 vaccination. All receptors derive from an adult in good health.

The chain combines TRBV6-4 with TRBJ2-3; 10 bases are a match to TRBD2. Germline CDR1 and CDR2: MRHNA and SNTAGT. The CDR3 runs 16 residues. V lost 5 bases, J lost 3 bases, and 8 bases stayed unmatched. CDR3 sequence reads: CASSSLAGGQTDTQYF. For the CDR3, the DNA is TGTGCCAGCAGTTCTTTAGCGGGAGGTCAAACAGATACGCAGTATTTT.

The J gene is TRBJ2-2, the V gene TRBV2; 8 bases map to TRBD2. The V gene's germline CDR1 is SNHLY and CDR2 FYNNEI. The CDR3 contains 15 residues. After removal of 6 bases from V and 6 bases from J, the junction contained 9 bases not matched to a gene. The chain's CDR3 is CASRRREGAAGELFF. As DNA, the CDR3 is TGTGCCAGCAGACGTCGGGAGGGAGCGGCCGGGGAGCTGTTTTTT.

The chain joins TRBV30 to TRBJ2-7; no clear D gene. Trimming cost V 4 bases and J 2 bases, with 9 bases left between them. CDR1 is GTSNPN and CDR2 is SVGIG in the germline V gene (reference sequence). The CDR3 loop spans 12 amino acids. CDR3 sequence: CAWKGGTYEQYF. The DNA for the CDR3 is TGTGCCTGGAAGGGCGGAACCTACGAGCAGTACTTC. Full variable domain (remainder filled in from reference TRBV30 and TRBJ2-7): SQTIHQWPATLVQPVGSPLSLECTVEGTSNPNLYWYRQAAGRGLQLLFYSVGIGQISSEVPQNLSASRPQDRQFILSSKKLLLSDSGFYLCAWKGGTYEQYFGPGTRLTVT.

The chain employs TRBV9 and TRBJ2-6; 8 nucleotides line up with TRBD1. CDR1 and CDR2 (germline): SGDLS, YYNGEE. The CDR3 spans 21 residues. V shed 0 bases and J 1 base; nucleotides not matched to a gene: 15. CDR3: CASSVATRLGTGLSGANVLTF. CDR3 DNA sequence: TGTGCCAGCAGCGTAGCTACGCGACTGGGGACAGGACTATCTGGGGCCAACGTCCTGACTTTC.

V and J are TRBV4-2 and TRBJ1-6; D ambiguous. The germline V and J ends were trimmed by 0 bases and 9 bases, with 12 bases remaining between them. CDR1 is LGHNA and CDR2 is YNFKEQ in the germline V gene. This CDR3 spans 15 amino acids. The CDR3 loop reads CASSQDTLSISPLHF. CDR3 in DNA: TGTGCCAGCAGCCAAGATACCTTATCTATTTCACCCCTCCACTTT.

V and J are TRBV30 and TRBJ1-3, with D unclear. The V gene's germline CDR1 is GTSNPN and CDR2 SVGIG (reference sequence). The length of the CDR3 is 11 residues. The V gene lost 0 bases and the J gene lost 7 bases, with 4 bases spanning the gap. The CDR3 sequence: CAWSVGNTIYF. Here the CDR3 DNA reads TGTGCCTGGAGTGTGGGTAACACCATATATTTT.

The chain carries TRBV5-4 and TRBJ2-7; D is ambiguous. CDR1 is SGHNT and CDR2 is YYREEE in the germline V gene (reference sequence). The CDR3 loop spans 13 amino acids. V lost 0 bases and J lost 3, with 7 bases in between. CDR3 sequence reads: CASSLGAGYEQYF. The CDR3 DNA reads TGTGCCAGCAGCTTGGGGGCAGGCTACGAGCAGTACTTC.

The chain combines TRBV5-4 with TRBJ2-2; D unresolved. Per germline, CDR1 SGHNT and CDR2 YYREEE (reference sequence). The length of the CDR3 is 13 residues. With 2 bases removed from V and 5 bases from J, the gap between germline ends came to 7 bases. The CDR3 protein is CASSFWVTGELFF. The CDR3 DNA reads TGTGCCAGCAGCTTTTGGGTTACCGGGGAGCTGTTTTTT. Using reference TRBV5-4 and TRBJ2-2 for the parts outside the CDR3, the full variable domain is ETGVTQSPTHLIKTRGQQVTLRCSSQSGHNTVSWYQQALGQGPQFIFQYYREEENGRGNFPPRFSGLQFPNYSSELNVNALELDDSALYLCASSFWVTGELFFGEGSRLTVL.

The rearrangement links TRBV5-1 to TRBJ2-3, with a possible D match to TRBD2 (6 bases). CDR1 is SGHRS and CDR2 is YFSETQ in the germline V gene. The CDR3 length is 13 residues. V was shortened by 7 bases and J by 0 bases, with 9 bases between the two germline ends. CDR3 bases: TGCGCCAGCTCTAGCGCTAGCACAGATACGCAGTATTTT. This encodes CASSSASTDTQYF.